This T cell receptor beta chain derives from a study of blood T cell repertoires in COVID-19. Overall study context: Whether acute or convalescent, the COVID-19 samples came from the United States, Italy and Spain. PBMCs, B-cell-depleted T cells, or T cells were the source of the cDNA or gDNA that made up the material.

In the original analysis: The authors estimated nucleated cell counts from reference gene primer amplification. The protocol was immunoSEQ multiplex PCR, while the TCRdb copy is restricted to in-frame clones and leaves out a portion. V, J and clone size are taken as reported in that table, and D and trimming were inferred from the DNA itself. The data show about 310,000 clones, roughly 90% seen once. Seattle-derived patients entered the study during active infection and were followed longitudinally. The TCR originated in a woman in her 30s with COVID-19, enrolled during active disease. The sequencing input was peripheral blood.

For the CDR3, the DNA is TGTGCCAGCAGTGGTAGCGGGAGGGATTCGTTCTTC. Amino acid sequence: CASSGSGRDSFF. The genes are TRBV2 and TRBJ2-1, with 11 bases matching TRBD2. V was clipped by 4 bases and J by 15 bases; unmatched bases: 5. Germline CDR1 is SNHLY and CDR2 is FYNNEI. The CDR3 totals 12 residues.